The 7 T cell receptor beta chains presented below share a single source sample, sequenced in a study of blood T cell repertoires in COVID-19. TCRdb's copy holds only in-frame clones and misses some; the assay was immunoSEQ multiplex PCR. The sample includes some 300,000 clones, 70% to 90% of them seen just once. Sequencing was done on a sample of PBMCs or T cells enriched from blood (not recorded which). These receptors were collected from a woman aged 25 to 45 who had recovered from COVID-19.

This chain joins TRBV24-1 and TRBJ1-5; D is perhaps TRBD1 (6 bases). The CDR3 loop spans 14 amino acids. The ends were cut back, 9 bases at V and 9 bases at J, with 20 bases in the middle. Per the germline V gene, CDR1 is KGHDR and CDR2 is SFDVKD. CDR3 residues: CATVGSTGDGPQHF. CDR3 bases: TGTGCCACCGTGGGGTCGACAGGTGACGGGCCCCAGCATTTT.

In this sample, this clone turned up once. The chain carries TRBV9 and TRBJ2-2; weak D call: TRBD1 (6 bases). This CDR3 is 14 amino acids long. Germline values: CDR1 SGDLS, CDR2 YYNGEE. V lost 4 bases and J lost 6, with 13 bases in between. The DNA of the CDR3 is TGTGCCAGCAGCTTCTCAGGGGTTGCCGGGGAGCTGTTTTTT. Translated, it gives CASSFSGVAGELFF. Complete variable domain (other parts from reference TRBV9 and TRBJ2-2): DSGVTQTPKHLITATGQRVTLRCSPRSGDLSVYWYQQSLDQGLQFLIQYYNGEERAKGNILERFSAQQFPDLHSELNLSSLELGDSALYFCASSFSGVAGELFFGEGSRLTVL.

The chain recombines TRBV9 with TRBJ2-7; a weak D match, TRBD1 (6 bases). In germline, CDR1 is SGDLS, CDR2 YYNGEE. Trimming left V 3 bases short and J 3 bases short, with 10 bases between. The CDR3 contains 13 residues. CDR3 sequence: CASSAPDSYEQYF. The CDR3 nucleotides are TGTGCCAGCAGCGCCCCGGACAGCTACGAGCAGTACTTC.

This chain uses TRBV9 with TRBJ2-2, with D tentatively TRBD1 (6 bases). CDR1 is SGDLS and CDR2 is YYNGEE in the germline V gene. V was clipped by 4 bases and J by 1 base, with 23 bases between them. The CDR3 extends over 19 amino acids. As DNA, the CDR3 is TGTGCCAGCAGCCACGGACAGATGTTACCCCGGGGGAACACCGGGGAGCTGTTTTTT. Its protein product is CASSHGQMLPRGNTGELFF. Looking up the rest from reference TRBV9 and TRBJ2-2 gives the full variable domain: DSGVTQTPKHLITATGQRVTLRCSPRSGDLSVYWYQQSLDQGLQFLIQYYNGEERAKGNILERFSAQQFPDLHSELNLSSLELGDSALYFCASSHGQMLPRGNTGELFFGEGSRLTVL.

For the CDR3, the DNA is TGCGCCAGCAGCCCTACTCAAAACACTGAAGCTTTCTTT. Translated, it gives CASSPTQNTEAFF. This sequence joins TRBV4-1 and TRBJ1-1, with unresolved D. Deletions cut 4 bases from V and 2 bases from J, with 8 bases between. The germline CDR1 and CDR2 sequences are MGHRA and YSYEKL. The CDR3 totals 13 residues.

The chain employs TRBV7-3 and TRBJ1-2, with 8 bases that match TRBD1. The CDR3 is made up of 13 amino acids. Germline CDR1 is SGHTA and CDR2 is FQGTGA. After removal of 5 bases from V and 8 bases from J, the junction contained 7 bases not matched to a gene. The CDR3 coding sequence is TGTGCCAGCAGCGGAGGACAGGGACGGGGCTACACCTTC. Translating gives CASSGGQGRGYTF.

The rearrangement links TRBV15 to TRBJ1-1, with D maybe TRBD1 (5 bases). CDR1 LNHNV and CDR2 YYDKDF come from the germline V gene (reference sequence). Trimming stripped 2 bases from V and 3 bases from J, with 16 bases between. The CDR3 is 16 residues long. Here the CDR3 reads CATSRPSATGYTEAFF. The CDR3 bases are TGTGCCACCAGCAGACCCTCGGCCACAGGATACACTGAAGCTTTCTTT.